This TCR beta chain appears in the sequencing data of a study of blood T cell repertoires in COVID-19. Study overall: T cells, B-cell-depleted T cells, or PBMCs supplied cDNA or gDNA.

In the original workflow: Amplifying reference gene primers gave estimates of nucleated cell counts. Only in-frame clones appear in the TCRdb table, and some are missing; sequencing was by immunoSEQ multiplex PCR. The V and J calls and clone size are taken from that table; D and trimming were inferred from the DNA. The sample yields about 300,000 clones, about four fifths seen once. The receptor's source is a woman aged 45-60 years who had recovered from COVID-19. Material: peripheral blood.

In DNA, the CDR3 is TGCAGTGCGCGGGGCAGCTATGGCTACACCTTC. This encodes CSARGSYGYTF. This chain joins TRBV20-1 and TRBJ1-2, with a tentative D call TRBD1 (5 bases). This CDR3 spans 11 amino acids. The germline V and J ends were trimmed by 6 bases and 4 bases, with 9 bases remaining between them. Per germline, CDR1 DFQATT and CDR2 SNEGSKA (reference sequence).